This record concerns one T cell receptor beta chain sequence. The sample originates from a study of T-cell reconstitution after alpha-beta-depleted transplantation in children. Germline CDR1 reads MGHRA; CDR2 reads YSYEKL. The CDR3 consists of 15 residues. J lost 3 bases, V lost 4 bases, and 5 bases had no gene match. Unique molecular identifiers were incorporated into the prepared TCRbeta library. One entry per CDR3 protein results from TCRdb running MiXCR on the PCR reads. This sample carries fewer than 1 million distinct CDR3 sequences, approximately 15% of them seen once, and the ten largest clones take about 5%.

The clonotype was recovered from a male patient between 10 and 17 years old who had a stem cell transplant for acute lymphoblastic leukemia, so the T cells may come from the graft donor. The rearrangement joins TRBV4-1 to TRBJ2-7; 11 bases agree with TRBD2. The sample in question was PBMCs, mostly from graft donor cells, obtained 360 days after TCRalphabeta/CD19-depleted stem cell transplant. The CDR3: CASSRITSGSYEQYF. CDR3 bases: TGCGCCAGCAGCCGCATCACTAGCGGGAGCTACGAGCAGTACTTC.